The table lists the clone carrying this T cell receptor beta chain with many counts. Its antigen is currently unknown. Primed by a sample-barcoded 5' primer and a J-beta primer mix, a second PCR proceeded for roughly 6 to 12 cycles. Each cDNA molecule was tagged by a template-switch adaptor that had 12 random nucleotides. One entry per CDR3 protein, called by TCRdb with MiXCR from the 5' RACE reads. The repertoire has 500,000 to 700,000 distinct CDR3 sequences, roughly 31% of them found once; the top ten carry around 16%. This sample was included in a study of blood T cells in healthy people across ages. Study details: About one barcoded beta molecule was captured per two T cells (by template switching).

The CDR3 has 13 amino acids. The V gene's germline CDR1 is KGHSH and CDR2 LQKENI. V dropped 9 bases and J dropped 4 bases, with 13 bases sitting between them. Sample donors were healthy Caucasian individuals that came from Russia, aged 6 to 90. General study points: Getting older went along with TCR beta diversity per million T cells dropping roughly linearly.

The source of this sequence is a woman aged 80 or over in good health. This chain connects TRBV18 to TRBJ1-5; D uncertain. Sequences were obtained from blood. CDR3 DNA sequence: TGTGCCAGTTCCCTGTCGGGGAATCAGCCCCAGCATTTT. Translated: CASSLSGNQPQHF.